The clone carrying this T cell receptor beta chain has a handful of counts. The target antigen is unknown. Unique molecular identifiers had been added to the TCR beta cDNA libraries. TCRdb itself ran the PCR reads through MiXCR, one entry per CDR3 protein. The sample contains approximately 440,000 distinct CDR3 sequences, around 40% of which appear only once. The V end lost 1 base, the J end lost 4 bases, and 10 bases lay between the germline ends. CDR1 is SEHNR and CDR2 is FQNEAQ in the germline V gene (reference sequence). This CDR3 spans 14 amino acids. These data come from a study of post-analysis software for immune sequencing data. Study conclusions and caveats: Patients had higher frequencies than controls of a handful of TRBV segments, including TRBV5-6, TRBV5-1 and TRBV20-1.

Sequenced: blood. The source of this sequence is a girl between 10 and 17 years old with multiple sclerosis. This sequence joins TRBV7-9 and TRBJ1-2; D gene uncertain. The CDR3 nucleotides read TGTGCCAGCAGCTTAGAGGCGGTGTTCTATGGCTACACCTTC. Encoded protein: CASSLEAVFYGYTF.